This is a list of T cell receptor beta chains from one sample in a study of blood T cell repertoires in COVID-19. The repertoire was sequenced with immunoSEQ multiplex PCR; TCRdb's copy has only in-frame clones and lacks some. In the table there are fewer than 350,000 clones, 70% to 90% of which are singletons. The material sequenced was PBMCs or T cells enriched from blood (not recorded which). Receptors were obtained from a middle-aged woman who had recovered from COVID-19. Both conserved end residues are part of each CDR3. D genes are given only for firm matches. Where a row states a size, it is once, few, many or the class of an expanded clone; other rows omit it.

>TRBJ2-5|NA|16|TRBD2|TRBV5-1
CASSLGAGEIVETQYF
TGCGCCAGCAGCTTGGGGGCGGGGGAGATTGTGGAGACCCAGTACTTC
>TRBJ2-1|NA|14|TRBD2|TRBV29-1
CSVGLAGVFNEQFF
TGCAGCGTAGGACTAGCGGGGGTGTTCAATGAGCAGTTCTTC
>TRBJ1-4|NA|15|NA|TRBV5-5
CASSQGTQENEKLFF
TGTGCCAGCAGCCAGGGGACACAAGAAAATGAAAAACTGTTTTTT
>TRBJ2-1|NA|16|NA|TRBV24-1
CATSDASRGDYNEQFF
TGTGCCACCAGTGATGCCTCTCGCGGGGATTACAATGAGCAGTTCTTC
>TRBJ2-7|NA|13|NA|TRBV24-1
CATSDPGTYEQYF
TGTGCCACCAGTGACCCGGGAACCTACGAGCAGTACTTC
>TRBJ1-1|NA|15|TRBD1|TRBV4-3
CASSQAIQGANEAFF
TGCGCCAGCAGCCAAGCCATACAGGGGGCAAATGAAGCTTTCTTT
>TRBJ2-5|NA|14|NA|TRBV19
CASTTGVTQETQYF
TGTGCCAGTACCACCGGGGTAACCCAAGAGACCCAGTACTTC
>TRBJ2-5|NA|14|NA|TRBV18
CASSRDFGQETQYF
TGTGCCAGCTCACGGGACTTCGGGCAAGAGACCCAGTACTTC
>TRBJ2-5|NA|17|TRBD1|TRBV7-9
CASSRTYPGQEEETQYF
TGTGCCAGCAGCCGGACCTATCCGGGACAGGAGGAGGAGACCCAGTACTTC
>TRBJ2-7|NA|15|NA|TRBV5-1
CASSLERDTSYEQYF
TGCGCCAGCAGCTTGGAGAGGGACACCTCCTACGAGCAGTACTTC
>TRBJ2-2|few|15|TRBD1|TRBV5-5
CASSYRGQNTGELFF
TGTGCCAGCAGCTACAGGGGGCAAAACACCGGGGAGCTGTTTTTT
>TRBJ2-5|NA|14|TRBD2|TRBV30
CAWNLAGGLETQYF
TGTGCCTGGAATCTAGCGGGGGGGCTGGAGACCCAGTACTTC
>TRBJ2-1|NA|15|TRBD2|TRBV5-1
CASSPGTSGYNEQFF
TGCGCCAGCAGCCCCGGGACTAGCGGGTACAATGAGCAGTTCTTC
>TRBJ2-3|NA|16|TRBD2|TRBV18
CASSYGGGIGTDTQYF
TGTGCCAGCTCGTACGGCGGGGGGATTGGCACAGATACGCAGTATTTT
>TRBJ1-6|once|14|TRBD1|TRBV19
CASSTDREVSPLHF
TGTGCCAGTAGTACGGACAGGGAGGTCTCACCCCTCCACTTT